One sample yielded the 6 T cell receptor beta chains listed below, sequenced in a study of T cell responses to AZD1222 COVID-19 vaccine. The repertoire was sequenced with immunoSEQ multiplex PCR; TCRdb's copy has only in-frame clones and lacks some. The sample carries about 86,000 clones, approximately 91% recorded once. The source was peripheral blood, collected 28 days after the second AZD1222 dose. Receptors were obtained from an adult who received the AZD1222 COVID-19 vaccine.

This clone appeared a single time. The rearrangement joins TRBV7-6 to TRBJ2-1; the match to TRBD1 covers 8 bases. CDR3 length: 15 residues. With 5 bases clipped from V and 2 bases from J, the junction kept 5 bases outside the gene matches. Per the germline V gene, CDR1 is SGHVS and CDR2 is FNYEAQ. The CDR3 loop is CASSPGTGTYNEQFF. CDR3 nucleotide sequence: TGTGCCAGCAGCCCCGGGACAGGTACCTACAATGAGCAGTTCTTC.

This chain connects TRBV18 to TRBJ2-3; D gene uncertain. V gave up 3 bases and J gave up 2 bases, with 6 bases separating them. This CDR3 has 13 residues. Germline V CDR1 and CDR2: KGHSH, LQKENI. CDR3 loop: CASSPTHTDTQYF. DNA of the CDR3: TGTGCCAGCTCACCGACACACACAGATACGCAGTATTTT.

V gene TRBV7-9 combines with J gene TRBJ2-2; 8 nucleotides match TRBD2. Trimming removed 1 base from V and 6 bases from J; junction bases left unmatched: 7. The CDR3 extends over 16 amino acids. Germline values: CDR1 SEHNR, CDR2 FQNEAQ (reference sequence). The CDR3 DNA sequence: TGTGCCAGCAGCTTAGTAAGGACTAGCACTCCCGGGGAGCTGTTTTTT. Encoded protein: CASSLVRTSTPGELFF.

The rearrangement joins TRBV6-6 to TRBJ1-3; weak D call: TRBD1 (5 bases). The CDR3 length is 15 residues. Trimming left V 3 bases short and J 4 bases short, with 13 bases between. Germline CDR1 MNHNY, CDR2 SVGAGI (reference sequence). CDR3 sequence reads: CASSYEGTGGNTIYF. Written as DNA, the CDR3 is TGTGCCAGCAGTTATGAGGGGACTGGGGGAAACACCATATATTTT.

This rearrangement joins TRBV2 to TRBJ2-1; 10 nucleotides match TRBD2. V lost 6 bases and J lost 8; bases outside the gene matches: 7. There are 14 residues in the CDR3. Germline assignment: CDR1 SNHLY and CDR2 FYNNEI. CDR3 protein: CASRVGLAEYEQFF. DNA for the CDR3: TGTGCCAGCAGGGTCGGACTAGCGGAGTATGAGCAGTTCTTC.

J is TRBJ1-2 and V is TRBV24-1; 7 nucleotides line up with TRBD1. The V gene's germline CDR1 is KGHDR and CDR2 SFDVKD. CDR3 length: 15 residues. The trim removed 4 bases at V and 2 bases at J, leaving 6 bases unmatched. The CDR3 coding sequence is TGTGCCACCAGTGAACGACAGGGCCCGAACTATGGCTACACCTTC. Amino acids: CATSERQGPNYGYTF.